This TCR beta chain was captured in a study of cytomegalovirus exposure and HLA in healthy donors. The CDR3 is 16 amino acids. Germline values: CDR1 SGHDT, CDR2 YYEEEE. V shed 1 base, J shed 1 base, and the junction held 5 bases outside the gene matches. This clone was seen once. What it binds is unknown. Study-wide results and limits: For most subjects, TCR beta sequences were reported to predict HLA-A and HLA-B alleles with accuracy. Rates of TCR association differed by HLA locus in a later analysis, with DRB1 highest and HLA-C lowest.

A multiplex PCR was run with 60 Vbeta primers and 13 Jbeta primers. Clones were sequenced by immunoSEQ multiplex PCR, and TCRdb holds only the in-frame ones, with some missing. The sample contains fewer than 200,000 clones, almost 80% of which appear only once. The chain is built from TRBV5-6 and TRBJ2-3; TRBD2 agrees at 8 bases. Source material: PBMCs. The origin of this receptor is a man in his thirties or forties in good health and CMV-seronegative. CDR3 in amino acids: CASSLIAGGGTDTQYF. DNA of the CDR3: TGTGCCAGCAGCTTGATTGCGGGGGGTGGCACAGATACGCAGTATTTT.